One and the same sample provided the 17 T cell receptor beta chains below, sequenced in a study of cytomegalovirus exposure and HLA in healthy donors. The PCR employed 60 Vbeta primers together with 13 Jbeta primers. The repertoire was sequenced with immunoSEQ multiplex PCR; TCRdb's copy has only in-frame clones and lacks some. The data show roughly 300,000 clones, 86% seen once. The source material was PBMCs. The receptors here all came from a man aged 35-49 years in good health and CMV-seropositive.

About this clone: Other DNA sequences in this sample translate to the same CDR3. The chain combines TRBV5-6 with TRBJ2-7; D call uncertain. The CDR3 has 14 amino acids. In germline, CDR1 is SGHDT, CDR2 YYEEEE. The V gene lost 0 bases and the J gene lost 3 bases, with 10 bases spanning the gap. For the CDR3, the DNA is TGTGCCAGCAGCTTGGAGCTAGTCTTCTACGAGCAGTACTTC. Amino acid sequence: CASSLELVFYEQYF.

The J gene is TRBJ2-7, the V gene TRBV29-1, with D perhaps TRBD1 (6 bases). V was cut by 3 bases and J by 0 bases, with 15 bases left in between. The germline CDR1 and CDR2 sequences are SQVTM and ANQGSEA. The CDR3 runs to 15 residues. The CDR3 coding sequence is TGCAGCGTTGATGGGTACGACAGGAGCTCCTACGAGCAGTACTTC. It translates to CSVDGYDRSSYEQYF.

The genes are TRBV29-1 and TRBJ2-7; D gene uncertain. Trimming cost V 3 bases and J 6 bases, with 15 bases left between them. CDR1 and CDR2 (germline): SQVTM, ANQGSEA. This CDR3 has 13 amino acids. The CDR3 here is CSVDRLKVSEQYF. Written as DNA, the CDR3 is TGCAGCGTTGACAGGCTTAAGGTCTCCGAGCAGTACTTC.

A single count supports this clone. The genes are TRBV19 and TRBJ1-4, with 8 bases that match TRBD1. The V and J ends lost 6 bases and 2 bases, in that order; junction bases with no gene match: 14. CDR1 is LNHDA and CDR2 is SQIVND in the germline V gene (reference sequence). CDR3 size: 18 residues. The DNA for the CDR3 is TGTGCCAGTAGCCTTAGGACAGGGAGAAGTCGCACTAATGAAAAACTGTTTTTT. This sequence encodes CASSLRTGRSRTNEKLFF. Complete variable domain (other parts from reference TRBV19 and TRBJ1-4): DGGITQSPKYLFRKEGQNVTLSCEQNLNHDAMYWYRQDPGQGLRLIYYSQIVNDFQKGDIAEGYSVSREKKESFPLTVTSAQKNPTAFYLCASSLRTGRSRTNEKLFFGSGTQLSVL.

The chain combines TRBV19 with TRBJ2-7; 11 bases map to TRBD2. This CDR3 contains 15 residues. The V gene's germline CDR1 is LNHDA and CDR2 SQIVND (reference sequence). The ends lost 7 bases at V and 2 bases at J; junction bases unmatched: 7. The CDR3 is CASKLGTSGPYEQYF. The CDR3 DNA reads TGTGCCAGTAAGCTCGGGACTAGCGGACCCTACGAGCAGTACTTC.

The V call is TRBV7-2, the J call TRBJ1-2; no clear D. Trimming took 5 bases from V and 2 from J, leaving 9 bases between them. This CDR3 has 13 residues. Germline V gives CDR1 SGHTA, CDR2 FQGNSA. CDR3 DNA sequence: TGTGCCAGCAGCATTGACAAGAACTATGGCTACACCTTC. This translates into CASSIDKNYGYTF. Drawing the rest from reference TRBV7-2 and TRBJ1-2, the complete variable domain is GAGVSQSPSNKVTEKGKDVELRCDPISGHTALYWYRQSLGQGLEFLIYFQGNSAPDKSGLPSDRFSAERTGGSVSTLTIQRTQQEDSAVYLCASSIDKNYGYTFGSGTRLTVV.

This clone was detected only a few times. This chain links TRBV28 with TRBJ1-2; 9 bases map to TRBD1. The CDR3 extends over 16 amino acids. V shed 5 bases and J 4 bases; nucleotides not matched to a gene: 11. The V gene's germline CDR1 is MDHEN and CDR2 SYDVKM. CDR3 residues: CASSKQDGTGLYGYTF. The DNA for the CDR3 is TGTGCCAGCAGTAAACAAGACGGGACAGGGCTCTATGGCTACACCTTC.

V is TRBV5-8 and J is TRBJ2-3; possible D gene TRBD1, 6 bases. This CDR3 is built from 14 residues. V was cut by 4 bases and J by 4 bases, with 13 bases left in between. From germline, CDR1 is SGHTS and CDR2 YDEGEE. This CDR3 reads CASSPGQRPDTQYF. CDR3 DNA: TGTGCCAGCAGCCCCGGACAGCGACCAGATACGCAGTATTTT.

The CDR3 is CASRERVYGYTF. CDR3 nucleotide sequence: TGTGCCAGTAGGGAACGGGTCTACGGCTACACCTTC. V gene TRBV19 combines with J gene TRBJ1-2; unclear D gene. Germline loops: CDR1 LNHDA, CDR2 SQIVND (reference sequence). The CDR3 covers 12 residues. The V and J ends lost 6 bases and 8 bases respectively, with 13 bases between them.

The genes are TRBV28 and TRBJ2-7, with D maybe TRBD1 (5 bases). Germline loops: CDR1 MDHEN, CDR2 SYDVKM. V lost 3 bases and J lost 2, with 17 bases in between. The CDR3 runs to 16 residues. The CDR3: CASSFGQGSGAYEQYF. CDR3 bases: TGTGCCAGCAGTTTCGGGCAGGGTTCCGGAGCCTACGAGCAGTACTTC.

The chain recombines TRBV2 with TRBJ1-4; D gene uncertain. Trimming pared 3 bases from V and 8 bases from J, leaving 16 bases between. From germline, CDR1 is SNHLY and CDR2 FYNNEI. The CDR3 consists of 15 residues. The CDR3 region is CASSDPIRGGEKLFF. The DNA of the CDR3 is TGTGCCAGCAGTGACCCAATCCGCGGAGGGGAAAAACTGTTTTTT.

The chain joins TRBV6-1 to TRBJ2-3, with TRBD1 matching over 7 bases. This CDR3 is 15 amino acids long. J lost 1 base, V lost 5 bases, and 6 bases had no gene match. Germline lookup yields CDR1 MNHNS and CDR2 SASEGT. The CDR3 region is CASSLNRGGTDTQYF. DNA of the CDR3: TGTGCCAGCAGTTTAAACAGGGGTGGCACAGATACGCAGTATTTT.

This chain uses TRBV5-4 with TRBJ2-1; no reliable D call. The V gene's germline CDR1 is SGHNT and CDR2 YYREEE (reference sequence). The V end was cut by 0 bases, the J end by 4 bases, with 5 bases between. The CDR3 length is 13 residues. The CDR3 nucleotides read TGTGCCAGCAGCTTGGCACTTTACAATGAGCAGTTCTTC. Translated: CASSLALYNEQFF.

This rearrangement joins TRBV11-3 to TRBJ2-7, with 10 bases fitting TRBD2. V lost 4 bases, J lost 3 bases, and 6 bases stayed unmatched. Per germline, CDR1 SGHNT and CDR2 YENEEA. The CDR3 loop spans 15 amino acids. The CDR3 DNA reads as TGTGCCAGCAGCTACCAGACTAGCGGGCTCTACGAGCAGTACTTC. Protein product: CASSYQTSGLYEQYF.

This chain links TRBV28 with TRBJ1-5; tentatively, D is TRBD1 (5 bases). The CDR3 spans 15 residues. Germline CDR1 MDHEN, CDR2 SYDVKM. Between the trimmed V and J ends, which lost 5 bases and 3 bases, there was a span of 14 bases. CDR3: CASSPSDRPNQPQHF. Here the CDR3 DNA reads TGTGCCAGCAGTCCCTCCGACAGACCCAATCAGCCCCAGCATTTT.

The chain is built from TRBV6-4 and TRBJ1-6; D is uncertain. Trimming shortened V by 4 bases and J by 7 bases, and 8 bases separated the two germline ends. The CDR3 totals 13 residues. In germline, CDR1 is MRHNA, CDR2 SNTAGT. The CDR3 DNA reads as TGTGCCAGCAGTGCTGTAGCCAATTCACCCCTCCACTTT. Translating gives CASSAVANSPLHF.

This sequence joins TRBV28 and TRBJ2-7; D might be TRBD1 (5 bases). Germline V gene sequence: CDR1 MDHEN, CDR2 SYDVKM. The CDR3 has 13 amino acids. V shed 6 bases and J shed 1 base, with 10 bases lying between them. The CDR3 is CASSLQVSYEQYF. CDR3 coding DNA: TGTGCCAGCAGCCTACAGGTTTCCTACGAGCAGTACTTC.